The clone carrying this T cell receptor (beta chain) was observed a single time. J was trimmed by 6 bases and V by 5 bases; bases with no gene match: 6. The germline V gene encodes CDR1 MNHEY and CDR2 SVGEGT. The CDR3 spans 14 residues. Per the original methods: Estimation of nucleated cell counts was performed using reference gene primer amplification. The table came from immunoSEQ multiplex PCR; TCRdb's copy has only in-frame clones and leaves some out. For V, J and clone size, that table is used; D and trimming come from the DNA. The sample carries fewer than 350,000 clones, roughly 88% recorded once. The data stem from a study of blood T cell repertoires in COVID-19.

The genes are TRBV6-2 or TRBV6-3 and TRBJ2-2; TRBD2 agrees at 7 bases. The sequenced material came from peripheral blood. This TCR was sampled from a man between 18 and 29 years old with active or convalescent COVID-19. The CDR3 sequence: CASSRLALAGELFF. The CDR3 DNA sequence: TGTGCCAGCAGTAGACTAGCCTTAGCCGGGGAGCTGTTTTTT.